The 20 T cell receptor beta chains in this list originate from one sample, sequenced in a study of T cell responses to AZD1222 COVID-19 vaccine. Method: immunoSEQ multiplex PCR; TCRdb's copy keeps in-frame clones and lacks some. This table holds under 95,000 clones, approximately 85% found once. Specimen: peripheral blood, collected 28 days after the second AZD1222 dose. These receptors all come from an adult who received the AZD1222 COVID-19 vaccine.

V gene TRBV28 combines with J gene TRBJ1-3; D is ambiguous. Germline CDR1 and CDR2: MDHEN and SYDVKM. The length of the CDR3 is 18 residues. Trimming took 5 bases from V and 3 from J, leaving 23 bases between them. The chain's CDR3 is CASSPYHLSGWGGNTIYF. CDR3 nucleotides: TGTGCCAGCAGTCCCTACCATCTCTCGGGGTGGGGTGGAAACACCATATATTTT.

This rearrangement joins TRBV7-8 to TRBJ2-7, with TRBD2 matching 9 bases. Germline V gene sequence: CDR1 SGHVS, CDR2 FQNEAQ. The CDR3 covers 18 residues. V gave up 1 base and J gave up 2 bases; unmatched junction bases: 12. The CDR3 DNA follows: TGTGCCAGCAGCTTAGGACCCCCGGGCGGGGGGGTACCCTACGAGCAGTACTTC. It encodes CASSLGPPGGGVPYEQYF.

The chain recombines TRBV3-1 (or the pseudogene TRBV3-2) with TRBJ2-7, with 8 bases matching TRBD2. With V trimmed by 0 bases and J by 0 bases, 4 bases remained unmatched. This CDR3 has 16 residues. Germline assignment: CDR1 LGHDT and CDR2 YNNKEL (reference sequence). DNA for the CDR3: TGTGCCAGCAGCCAAGAAGGCCGGGGGGGCTCCTACGAGCAGTACTTC. Residues: CASSQEGRGGSYEQYF.

This clone was seen more than once but under ten times. The CDR3: CSVEAWVRGTDTQYF. CDR3 DNA: TGCAGCGTTGAAGCGTGGGTGCGAGGCACAGATACGCAGTATTTT. This chain uses TRBV29-1 with TRBJ2-3; D is unresolved. V lost 1 base and J 1 base, leaving 12 bases between the germline ends. The CDR3 sequence is 15 residues long. In germline, CDR1 is SQVTM, CDR2 ANQGSEA.

V gene TRBV7-2 combines with J gene TRBJ1-1, with 11 bases lining up with TRBD1. Germline values: CDR1 SGHTA, CDR2 FQGNSA. This CDR3 contains 12 residues. The V gene end was trimmed by 8 bases and the J gene end by 8 bases; junction bases not matched to a gene: 4. The CDR3 bases are TGTGCCAGCTCACGGGACAGGGGGGAAGCTTTCTTT. Its protein product is CASSRDRGEAFF.

The chain links TRBV6-5 to TRBJ2-4; TRBD1 or TRBD2 may be the D gene (5 bases each). Germline values: CDR1 MNHEY, CDR2 SVGAGI. V lost 4 bases, J lost 15 bases, and 19 bases lay in between. The CDR3 is 13 residues long. The CDR3 DNA reads as TGTGCCAGCAGTTCCGGGGCATCTTCCCTGTCGTACTTC. It codes for CASSSGASSLSYF.

This chain connects TRBV7-9 to TRBJ2-7; maybe TRBD2 (5 bases). This CDR3 has 16 amino acids. Trimming removed 5 bases at V and 2 bases at J, with 19 bases between. CDR1 and CDR2 (germline): SEHNR, FQNEAQ (reference sequence). This chain's CDR3 is CASSPRSRGLTYEQYF. CDR3 nucleotides: TGTGCCAGCAGCCCCCGGTCACGGGGTTTGACCTACGAGCAGTACTTC.

The CDR3 nucleotides read TGTGCCACCAGTGATCCGGGGCGAAATGAGCAGTTCTTC. Translation gives CATSDPGRNEQFF. The chain uses TRBV24-1 and TRBJ2-1; D is possibly TRBD1 or TRBD2 (5 bases each). The CDR3 totals 13 residues. Trimming removed 3 bases at V and 7 bases at J, with 9 bases between. Germline V gene data show CDR1 as KGHDR and CDR2 as SFDVKD.

In its sample, this clone was seen once. V usage is TRBV29-1 and J usage is TRBJ2-7, with a weak D call TRBD2 (6 bases). CDR1 is SQVTM and CDR2 is ANQGSEA in the germline V gene. The CDR3 is 16 residues long. Trimming removed 4 bases at V and 4 bases at J, with 23 bases between. The CDR3 bases are TGCAGCGTTGGGGAGGCAGAACTTCAATATTCTTACGAGCAGTACTTC. This encodes CSVGEAELQYSYEQYF.

By share, this clone counts as medium-sized. The rearrangement uses TRBV7-9 and TRBJ2-7; D gene ambiguous. This CDR3 has 14 residues. V shed 1 base and J shed 5 bases, with 12 bases lying between them. Germline V gene sequence: CDR1 SEHNR, CDR2 FQNEAQ (reference sequence). CDR3 coding DNA: TGTGCCAGCAGCTTAGATACGGTGACTGACGAGCAGTACTTC. Its protein product is CASSLDTVTDEQYF.

This rearrangement joins TRBV7-2 to TRBJ2-7; 7 nucleotides align to TRBD1. The germline V gene encodes CDR1 SGHTA and CDR2 FQGNSA. V shed 1 base and J 0 bases; nucleotides not matched to a gene: 9. The CDR3 totals 17 residues. The CDR3 sequence: CASSLVRGRGNSYEQYF. CDR3 DNA: TGTGCCAGCAGCTTAGTTAGGGGCAGGGGGAACTCCTACGAGCAGTACTTC.

The chain links TRBV3-1 (or the pseudogene TRBV3-2) to TRBJ2-3; 8 bases fit TRBD2. This CDR3 is built from 17 residues. The ends lost 4 bases at V and 3 bases at J; junction bases unmatched: 12. Looked up from germline, CDR1 is LGHDT and CDR2 is YNNKEL (reference sequence). The CDR3 sequence: CASSRPGGAEGTDTQYF. DNA of the CDR3: TGTGCCAGCAGCCGCCCGGGGGGGGCCGAGGGGACAGATACGCAGTATTTT.

The CDR3: CASSYSGQSFQPQHF. The CDR3 nucleotides read TGTGCCAGCAGTTACTCGGGACAGTCATTTCAGCCCCAGCATTTT. The rearrangement joins TRBV6-5 to TRBJ1-5; 7 bases fit TRBD1. CDR3 length: 15 residues. J was trimmed by 6 bases and V by 0 bases; bases with no gene match: 5. CDR1 is MNHEY and CDR2 is SVGAGI in the germline V gene.

The V call is TRBV6-6, the J call TRBJ2-1; 12 bases agree with TRBD2. The V gene's germline CDR1 is MNHNY and CDR2 SVGAGI (reference sequence). The length of the CDR3 is 16 residues. J gave up 4 bases and V 5 bases, and 6 bases lay outside the gene matches. The CDR3 sequence is CASSPLAGGMYNEQFF. DNA for the CDR3: TGTGCCAGCAGTCCACTAGCGGGGGGCATGTACAATGAGCAGTTCTTC.

The chain joins TRBV9 to TRBJ1-5, with 9 bases fitting TRBD1. Germline CDR1 reads SGDLS; CDR2 reads YYNGEE. The CDR3 loop spans 15 amino acids. V shed 4 bases, J shed 3 bases, and the junction held 5 bases outside the gene matches. The CDR3 loop reads CASSSGTGHNQPQHF. The DNA for the CDR3 is TGTGCCAGCAGCTCAGGGACAGGGCACAATCAGCCCCAGCATTTT. Based on the CDR3 plus reference TRBV9 and TRBJ1-5, the full variable domain is DSGVTQTPKHLITATGQRVTLRCSPRSGDLSVYWYQQSLDQGLQFLIQYYNGEERAKGNILERFSAQQFPDLHSELNLSSLELGDSALYFCASSSGTGHNQPQHFGDGTRLSIL.

The CDR3, as DNA: TGTGCCATCAGTGAACGACAGTCTCTCTACACCTTC. This codes for CAISERQSLYTF. This sequence joins TRBV10-3 and TRBJ1-2, with a possible D match to TRBD1 (5 bases). Trimming pared 3 bases from V and 10 bases from J, leaving 12 bases between. This CDR3 contains 12 residues. Germline CDR1 is ENHRY and CDR2 is SYGVKD.

The gene calls are TRBV28 and TRBJ2-7, with TRBD1 matching over 9 bases. Trimming removed 5 bases from V and 2 bases from J; junction bases left unmatched: 7. The CDR3 consists of 15 residues. Germline values: CDR1 MDHEN, CDR2 SYDVKM. In DNA, the CDR3 is TGTGCCAGCAGTGTCCCGGGACAGGGTACCTACGAGCAGTACTTC. The encoded protein is CASSVPGQGTYEQYF.

The chain joins TRBV5-4 to TRBJ1-3; 7 bases line up with TRBD1. There are 15 residues in the CDR3. CDR1 and CDR2 from the germline V gene are SGHNT and YYREEE (reference sequence). V lost 0 bases and J lost 2; bases outside the gene matches: 2. The CDR3 here is CASSLDRGTGNTIYF. Here the CDR3 DNA reads TGTGCCAGCAGCTTGGACAGGGGAACTGGAAACACCATATATTTT.

This clone has a single count. The V gene is TRBV7-8, the J gene TRBJ2-1; unclear D gene. Trimming left V 4 bases short and J 0 bases short, with 10 bases between. From germline, CDR1 is SGHVS and CDR2 FQNEAQ. The CDR3 is made up of 15 amino acids. CDR3 amino acids: CASSSSESSYNEQFF. The CDR3 region has the DNA TGTGCCAGCAGCTCGAGCGAAAGCTCCTACAATGAGCAGTTCTTC.

This chain joins TRBV5-5 and TRBJ2-7, with 9 bases that match TRBD1. This CDR3 comprises 15 residues. Trimming took 1 base from V and 3 from J; bases not matched to a gene: 5. Looked up from germline, CDR1 is SGHKS and CDR2 is YYEKEE (reference sequence). The CDR3 sequence: CASSLPRDRDYEQYF. CDR3 nucleotide sequence: TGTGCCAGCAGCTTGCCCCGGGACAGGGACTACGAGCAGTACTTC.